What follows describes a single T cell receptor (beta chain). The antigen is undetermined. Sequencing used immunoSEQ multiplex PCR; TCRdb keeps in-frame clones, though not all of them. This sample has about 150,000 clones, with around nine tenths found just once. Germline CDR1 is SGHVS and CDR2 is FNYEAQ. This CDR3 is built from 15 residues. V was clipped by 2 bases and J by 7 bases; unmatched bases: 7. The data originate from a study of T cell responses to AZD1222 COVID-19 vaccine. Study-wide findings and caveats: Repertoires were sampled only after the peak T cell response. Dominant CD4 TCR responses targeted spike regions 160-218 and 743-854.

The sequence came from an adult in good health. The chain has TRBV7-6 and TRBJ1-4; TRBD1 matches at 7 bases. The sample in question was peripheral blood, obtained on day 0 of AZD1222 vaccination. The CDR3 loop reads CASSLLVTGIEKLFF. The CDR3 coding sequence is TGTGCCAGCAGCTTATTAGTGACAGGGATTGAAAAACTGTTTTTT. Filled out from reference TRBV7-6 and TRBJ1-4, the complete variable domain reads GAGVSQSPRYKVTKRGQDVALRCDPISGHVSLYWYRQALGQGPEFLTYFNYEAQQDKSGLPNDRFSAERPEGSISTLTIQRTEQRDSAMYRCASSLLVTGIEKLFFGSGTQLSVL.